The 7 T cell receptor beta chains below were found in one sample sequenced in a study of identical twins. TCRdb re-called the 5' RACE reads with MiXCR, one entry per CDR3 protein. The table shows approximately 260,000 distinct CDR3 sequences, with approximately 8.3% occurring only once. These data were also filed under a second study, of yellow fever vaccine responses in identical twins.

The specimen was CD8+ T cells sorted from blood. These receptors originate from a woman aged 18-35 years in good health.

This clonotype was found a few times. The chain couples TRBV19 to TRBJ2-5; 9 nucleotides match TRBD2. This CDR3 is built from 16 residues. Germline values: CDR1 LNHDA, CDR2 SQIVND (reference sequence). V dropped 3 bases and J dropped 5; count of bases not matched to a gene: 10. The CDR3 sequence is CASSISSGGSRETQYF. In DNA, the CDR3 is TGTGCCAGTAGTATCAGTAGCGGGGGATCCCGGGAGACCCAGTACTTC.

This sequence joins TRBV27 and TRBJ2-1; tentatively, D is TRBD1 or TRBD2 (5 bases each). CDR1 MNHEY and CDR2 SMNVEV come from the germline V gene (reference sequence). V was clipped by 5 bases and J by 9 bases, with 23 bases between them. This CDR3 is 16 amino acids long. The CDR3 DNA reads as TGTGCCAGCAGTACCCGTCGTGGGGGTGAGGCCAGTGAGCAGTTCTTC. Translated: CASSTRRGGEASEQFF.

Ten or more counts support this clonotype. The V and J genes are TRBV7-9 and TRBJ2-7; D perhaps matches TRBD2 (6 bases). The ends were cut back, 5 bases at V and 2 bases at J, with 19 bases in the middle. CDR1 SEHNR and CDR2 FQNEAQ come from the germline V gene (reference sequence). There are 16 residues in the CDR3. The CDR3 here is CASSLSGLPGPYEQYF. CDR3 nucleotide sequence: TGTGCCAGCAGCCTCTCGGGACTCCCTGGGCCCTACGAGCAGTACTTC.

This clonotype has at least ten counts. The chain combines TRBV7-2 with TRBJ2-3, with a possible D match to TRBD1 (5 bases). This CDR3 is 15 amino acids long. The ends were cut back, 3 bases at V and 3 bases at J, with 13 bases in the middle. CDR1 and CDR2 from the germline V gene are SGHTA and FQGNSA. The CDR3: CASSLWQGQTDTQYF. CDR3 DNA: TGTGCCAGCAGCTTGTGGCAGGGCCAGACAGATACGCAGTATTTT.

The chain combines TRBV3-1 with TRBJ2-2; D is possibly TRBD2 (5 bases). From germline, CDR1 is LGHDT and CDR2 YNNKEL (reference sequence). Trimming took off 4 bases at V and 3 bases at J, with 18 bases between the two ends. The CDR3 extends over 17 amino acids. The CDR3 region is CASSLFVASQDTGELFF. DNA for the CDR3: TGTGCCAGCAGCCTTTTCGTCGCTAGCCAAGACACCGGGGAGCTGTTTTTT.

The chain couples TRBV11-2 to TRBJ2-2; unclear D gene. The CDR3 sequence is 15 residues long. Trimming took off 1 base at V and 0 bases at J, with 6 bases between the two ends. Germline-derived CDR1 and CDR2 are SGHAT and FQNNGV. The CDR3 bases are TGTGCCAGCAGCTTAGTTTTCGCGAACACCGGGGAGCTGTTTTTT. Its translation: CASSLVFANTGELFF.

The chain joins TRBV6-2 or TRBV6-3 to TRBJ2-7, with 10 nucleotides matching TRBD2. The CDR3 length is 17 residues. J gave up 1 base and V 0 bases, and 6 bases lay outside the gene matches. Germline CDR1 and CDR2: MNHEY and SVGEGT. The CDR3 DNA follows: TGTGCCAGCAGTTACTCCCTAGCGGGAGATTGGTCCTACGAGCAGTACTTC. This codes for CASSYSLAGDWSYEQYF.